This T cell receptor beta chain was captured by sequencing in a study of control samples from healthy donors and cancer patients. Clones were sequenced by immunoSEQ multiplex PCR, and TCRdb holds only the in-frame ones, with some missing. In the table there are 120,000 to 150,000 clones, more than 85% of which are singletons. This CDR3 comprises 16 residues. Germline CDR1 is SGHAT and CDR2 is FQNNGV. Trimming removed 5 bases from V and 1 base from J; junction bases left unmatched: 7. The V and J genes are TRBV11-2 and TRBJ2-1; 8 nucleotides match TRBD2. This clonotype originated in a man aged 30 to 39 in good health. The sample consisted of blood. The CDR3 reads CASSPAAGGSYNEQFF. The CDR3 DNA reads as TGTGCCAGCAGCCCAGCGGCGGGGGGTTCCTACAATGAGCAGTTCTTC.